This TCR beta chain came from a study of cytotoxic CD8 clonotypes in ibrutinib-treated CLL. Overall study: After median around 5.5 years, about 14 stayed in remission, approximately twelve progressed; responses roughly 25 partial, 2 complete. After treatment lasting a median approximately eleven months, range 6 to 36, response samples were collected.

CDR1 SGHRS and CDR2 YFSETQ come from the germline V gene. V shed 4 bases and J shed 1 base, with 15 bases lying between them. The CDR3 totals 17 residues. Study results and caveats: Sampling time points were not equivalent between sustained-remission and progressing patients.

In regard to this clone: As yet, its antigen is unknown.

Clones were read by immunoSEQ multiplex PCR, and TCRdb kept only the in-frame ones, dropping some. The repertoire holds 150,000 to 200,000 clones, with around nine tenths as singletons. The chain links TRBV5-1 to TRBJ2-6, with D possibly matching TRBD2 (7 bases). Specimen: PBMCs, collected at disease progression, from a patient treated with ibrutinib. The source is a human donor with chronic lymphocytic leukemia. The CDR3 DNA is TGCGCCAGCAGCGGGGGGGCTGCAGAATCTGGGGCCAACGTCCTGACTTTC. Translated: CASSGGAAESGANVLTF.